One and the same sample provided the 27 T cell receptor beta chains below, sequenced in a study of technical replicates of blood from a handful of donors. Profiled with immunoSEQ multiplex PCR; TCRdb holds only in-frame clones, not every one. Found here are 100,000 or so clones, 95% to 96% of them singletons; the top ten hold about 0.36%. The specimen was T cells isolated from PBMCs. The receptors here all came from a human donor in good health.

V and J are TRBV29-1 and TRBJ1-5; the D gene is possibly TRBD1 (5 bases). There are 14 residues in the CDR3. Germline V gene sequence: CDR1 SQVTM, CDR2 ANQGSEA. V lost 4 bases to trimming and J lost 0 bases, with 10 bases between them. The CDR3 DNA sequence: TGCAGCGTTGGTGCAGGGAATAGCAATCAGCCCCAGCATTTT. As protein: CSVGAGNSNQPQHF.

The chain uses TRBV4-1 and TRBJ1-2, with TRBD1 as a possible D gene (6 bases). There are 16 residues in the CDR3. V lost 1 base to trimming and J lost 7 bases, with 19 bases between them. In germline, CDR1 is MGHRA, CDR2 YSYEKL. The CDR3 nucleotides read TGCGCCAGCAGCCAAGGGGGGGGCTCGGTTCCCAGTGGCTACACCTTC. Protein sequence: CASSQGGGSVPSGYTF.

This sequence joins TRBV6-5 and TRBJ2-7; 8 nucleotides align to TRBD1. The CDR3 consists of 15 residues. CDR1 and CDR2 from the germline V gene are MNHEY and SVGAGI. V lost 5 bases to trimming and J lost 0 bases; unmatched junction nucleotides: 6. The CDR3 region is CASSAGQGISYEQYF. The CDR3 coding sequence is TGTGCCAGCAGTGCCGGACAGGGAATCTCCTACGAGCAGTACTTC.

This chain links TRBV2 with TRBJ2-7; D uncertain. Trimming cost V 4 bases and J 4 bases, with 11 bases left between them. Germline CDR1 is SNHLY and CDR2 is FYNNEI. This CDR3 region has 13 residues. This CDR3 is CASSGSLLYEQYF. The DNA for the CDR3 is TGTGCCAGCAGTGGGTCACTGCTATACGAGCAGTACTTC.

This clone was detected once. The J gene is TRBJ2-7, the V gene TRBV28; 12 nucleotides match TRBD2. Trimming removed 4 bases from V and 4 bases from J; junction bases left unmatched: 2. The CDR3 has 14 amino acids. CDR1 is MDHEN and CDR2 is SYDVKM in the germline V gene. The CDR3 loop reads CASSSTSGSYEQYF. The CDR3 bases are TGTGCCAGCAGTTCGACTAGCGGGAGTTACGAGCAGTACTTC.

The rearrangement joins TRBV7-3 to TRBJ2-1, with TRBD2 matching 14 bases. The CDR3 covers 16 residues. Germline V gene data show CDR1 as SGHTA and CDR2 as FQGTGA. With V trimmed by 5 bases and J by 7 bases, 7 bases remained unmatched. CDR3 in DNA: TGTGCCAGCAGCCCCCCGGGACTAGCGGGAGTAAATGAGCAGTTCTTC. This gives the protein CASSPPGLAGVNEQFF. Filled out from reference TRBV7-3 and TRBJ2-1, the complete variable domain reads GAGVSQTPSNKVTEKGKYVELRCDPISGHTALYWYRQSLGQGPEFLIYFQGTGAADDSGLPNDRFFAVRPEGSVSTLKIQRTERGDSAVYLCASSPPGLAGVNEQFFGPGTRLTVL.

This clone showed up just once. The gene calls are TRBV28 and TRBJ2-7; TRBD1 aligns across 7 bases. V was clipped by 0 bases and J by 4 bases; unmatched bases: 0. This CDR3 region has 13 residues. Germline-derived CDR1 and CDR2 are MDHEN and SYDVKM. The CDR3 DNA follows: TGTGCCAGCAGTTTATGGACAGGGTACGAGCAGTACTTC. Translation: CASSLWTGYEQYF.

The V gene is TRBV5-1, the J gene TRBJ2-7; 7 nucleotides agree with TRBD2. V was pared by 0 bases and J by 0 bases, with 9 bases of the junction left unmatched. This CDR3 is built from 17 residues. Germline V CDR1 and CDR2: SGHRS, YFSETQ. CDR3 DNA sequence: TGCGCCAGCAGCTTGGGGATTGCGGGAGAGATCTCCTACGAGCAGTACTTC. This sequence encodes CASSLGIAGEISYEQYF.

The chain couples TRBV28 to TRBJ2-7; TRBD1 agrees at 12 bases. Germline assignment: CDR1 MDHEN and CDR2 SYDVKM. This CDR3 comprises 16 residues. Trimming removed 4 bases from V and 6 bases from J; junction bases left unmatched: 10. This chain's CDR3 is CASSYGTGTGGFEQYF. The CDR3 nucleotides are TGTGCCAGCAGTTATGGGACCGGGACAGGGGGCTTCGAGCAGTACTTC.

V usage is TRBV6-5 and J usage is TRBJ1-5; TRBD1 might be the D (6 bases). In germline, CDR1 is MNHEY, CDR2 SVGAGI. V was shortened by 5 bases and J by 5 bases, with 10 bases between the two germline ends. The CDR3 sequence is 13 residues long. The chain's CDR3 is CASSQGHYQPQHF. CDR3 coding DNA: TGTGCCAGCAGTCAGGGACACTATCAGCCCCAGCATTTT.

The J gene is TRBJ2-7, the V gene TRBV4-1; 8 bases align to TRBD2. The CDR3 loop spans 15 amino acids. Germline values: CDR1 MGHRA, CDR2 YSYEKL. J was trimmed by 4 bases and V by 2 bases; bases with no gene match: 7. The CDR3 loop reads CASSQKYGRGYEQYF. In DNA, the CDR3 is TGCGCCAGCAGCCAAAAGTACGGGAGGGGGTACGAGCAGTACTTC.

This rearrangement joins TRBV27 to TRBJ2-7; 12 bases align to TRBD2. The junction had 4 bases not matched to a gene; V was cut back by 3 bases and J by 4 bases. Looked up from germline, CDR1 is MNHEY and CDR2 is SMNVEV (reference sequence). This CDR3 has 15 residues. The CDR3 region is CASSFGLAGIYEQYF. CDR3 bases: TGTGCCAGCAGTTTCGGACTAGCGGGGATATACGAGCAGTACTTC.

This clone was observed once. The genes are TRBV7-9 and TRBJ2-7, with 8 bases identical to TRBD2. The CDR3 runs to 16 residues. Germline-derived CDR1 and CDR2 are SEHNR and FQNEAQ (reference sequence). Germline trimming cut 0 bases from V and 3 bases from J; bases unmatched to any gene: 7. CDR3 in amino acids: CASSLAAGLESYEQYF. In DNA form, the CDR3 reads TGTGCCAGCAGCTTAGCAGCGGGACTAGAAAGCTACGAGCAGTACTTC.

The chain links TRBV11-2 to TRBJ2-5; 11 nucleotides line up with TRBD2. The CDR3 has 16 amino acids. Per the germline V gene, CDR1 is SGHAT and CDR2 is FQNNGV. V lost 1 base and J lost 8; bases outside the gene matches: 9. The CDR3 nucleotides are TGTGCCAGCAGCTTAGGCCTAGCGGGGGGCCCGGGAACCCAGTACTTC. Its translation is CASSLGLAGGPGTQYF.

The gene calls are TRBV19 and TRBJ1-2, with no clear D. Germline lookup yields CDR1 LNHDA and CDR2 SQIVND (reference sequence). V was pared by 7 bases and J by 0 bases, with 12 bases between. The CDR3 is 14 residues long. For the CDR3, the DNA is TGTGCCAGTACCTCCGGCGGCCCTAACTATGGCTACACCTTC. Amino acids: CASTSGGPNYGYTF.

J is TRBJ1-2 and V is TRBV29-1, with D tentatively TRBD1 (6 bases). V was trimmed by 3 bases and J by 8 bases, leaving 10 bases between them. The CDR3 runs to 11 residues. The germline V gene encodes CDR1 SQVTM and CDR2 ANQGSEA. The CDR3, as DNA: TGCAGCGTTGACCCAGGGGTGGGCTACACCTTC. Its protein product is CSVDPGVGYTF.

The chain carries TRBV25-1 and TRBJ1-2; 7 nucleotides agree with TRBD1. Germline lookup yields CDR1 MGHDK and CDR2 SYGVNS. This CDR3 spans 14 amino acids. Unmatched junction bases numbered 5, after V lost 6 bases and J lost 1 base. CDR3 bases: TGTGCCAGCAGGGAGACAGGGTTTAACTATGGCTACACCTTC. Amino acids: CASRETGFNYGYTF.

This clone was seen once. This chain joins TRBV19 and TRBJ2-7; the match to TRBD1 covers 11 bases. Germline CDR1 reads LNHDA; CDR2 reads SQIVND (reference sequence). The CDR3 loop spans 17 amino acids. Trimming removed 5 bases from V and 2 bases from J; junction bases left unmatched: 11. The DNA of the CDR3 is TGTGCCAGTAGTTTTTTTACCGGGACAGGGGGAGCCTACGAGCAGTACTTC. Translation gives CASSFFTGTGGAYEQYF.

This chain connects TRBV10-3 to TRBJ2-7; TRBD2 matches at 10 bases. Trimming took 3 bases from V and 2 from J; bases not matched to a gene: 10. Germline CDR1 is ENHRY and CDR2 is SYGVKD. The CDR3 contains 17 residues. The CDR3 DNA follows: TGTGCCATCAGTGATCTTTCCCCCAGCGGGAGGGCCTACGAGCAGTACTTC. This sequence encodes CAISDLSPSGRAYEQYF.

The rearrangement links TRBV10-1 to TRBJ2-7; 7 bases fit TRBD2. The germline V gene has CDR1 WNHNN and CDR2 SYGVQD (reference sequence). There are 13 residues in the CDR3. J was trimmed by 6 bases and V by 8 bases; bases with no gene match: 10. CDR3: CASQREVMGEQYF. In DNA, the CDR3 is TGCGCCAGCCAACGGGAGGTTATGGGCGAGCAGTACTTC.

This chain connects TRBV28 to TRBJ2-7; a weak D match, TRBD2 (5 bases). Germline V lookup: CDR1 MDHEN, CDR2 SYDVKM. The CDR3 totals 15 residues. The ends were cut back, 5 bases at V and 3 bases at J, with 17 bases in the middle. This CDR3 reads CASSNSERWNYEQYF. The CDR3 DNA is TGTGCCAGCAGTAACTCGGAGCGGTGGAACTACGAGCAGTACTTC.

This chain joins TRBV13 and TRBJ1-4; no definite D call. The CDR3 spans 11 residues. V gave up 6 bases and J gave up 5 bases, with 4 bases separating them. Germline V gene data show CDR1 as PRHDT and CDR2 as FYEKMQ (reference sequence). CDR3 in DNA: TGTGCCAGCAGTTCGAATGAAAAACTGTTTTTT. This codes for CASSSNEKLFF.

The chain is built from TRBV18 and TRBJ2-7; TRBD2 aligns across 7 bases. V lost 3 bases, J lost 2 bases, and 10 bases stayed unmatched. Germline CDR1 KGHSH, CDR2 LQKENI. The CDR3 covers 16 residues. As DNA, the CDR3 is TGTGCCAGCTCACCTTTAGGCGGGAGTAAGACCTACGAGCAGTACTTC. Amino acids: CASSPLGGSKTYEQYF.

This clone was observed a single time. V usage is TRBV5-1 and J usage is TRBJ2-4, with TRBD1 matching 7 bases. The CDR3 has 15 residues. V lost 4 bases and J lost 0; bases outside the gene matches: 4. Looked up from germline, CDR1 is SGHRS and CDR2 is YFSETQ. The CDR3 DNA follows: TGCGCCAGCAGCCTTGGGACAGCAGCCAAAAACATTCAGTACTTC. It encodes CASSLGTAAKNIQYF.

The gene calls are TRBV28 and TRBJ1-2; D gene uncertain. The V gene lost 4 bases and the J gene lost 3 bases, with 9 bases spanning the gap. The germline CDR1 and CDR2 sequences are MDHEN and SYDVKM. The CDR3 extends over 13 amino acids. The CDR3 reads CASSSDLDYGYTF. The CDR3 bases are TGTGCCAGCAGTTCCGACTTAGACTATGGCTACACCTTC.

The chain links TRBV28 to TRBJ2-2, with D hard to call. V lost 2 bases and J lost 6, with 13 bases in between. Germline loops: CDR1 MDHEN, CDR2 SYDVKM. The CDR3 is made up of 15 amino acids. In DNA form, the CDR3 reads TGTGCCAGCAGTTTACAACACGGTGAGGCCGGGGAGCTGTTTTTT. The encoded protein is CASSLQHGEAGELFF.

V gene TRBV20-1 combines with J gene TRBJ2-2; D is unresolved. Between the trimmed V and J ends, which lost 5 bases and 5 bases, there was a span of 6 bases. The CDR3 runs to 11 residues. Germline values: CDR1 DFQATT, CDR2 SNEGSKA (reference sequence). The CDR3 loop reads CSAYNTGELFF. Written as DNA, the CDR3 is TGCAGTGCTTATAATACCGGGGAGCTGTTTTTT.